The entry that follows covers one TCR beta chain sequence. The data were obtained in a study of blood T cell repertoires in COVID-19. Study context: Donors in the United States, Italy and Spain gave samples during acute or convalescent COVID-19. The analysed material was cDNA or gDNA that came from T cells, B-cell-depleted T cells, or PBMCs.

Patients at the Seattle site were enrolled during active infection and followed longitudinally. Original data processing: Estimated nucleated cell counts came from reference gene primer amplification. Clones were sequenced by immunoSEQ multiplex PCR, and TCRdb holds only the in-frame ones, with some missing. V and J calls and clone size are given by that table; D and trimming were obtained from the DNA. The table lists approximately 480,000 clones, roughly 87% of them singletons, with around 0.95% in the top ten. Per germline, CDR1 SEHNR and CDR2 FQNEAQ (reference sequence). Trimming removed 6 bases from V and 1 base from J, with 10 bases in between. The CDR3 loop spans 14 amino acids.

The J gene is TRBJ1-5, the V gene TRBV7-9; D is unresolved. This receptor was taken from a man aged 18 to 35 with COVID-19, enrolled during active disease. Sequenced: peripheral blood. The CDR3 reads CASSPDGSNQPQHF. CDR3 DNA sequence: TGTGCCAGCAGTCCCGACGGGAGCAATCAGCCCCAGCATTTT.